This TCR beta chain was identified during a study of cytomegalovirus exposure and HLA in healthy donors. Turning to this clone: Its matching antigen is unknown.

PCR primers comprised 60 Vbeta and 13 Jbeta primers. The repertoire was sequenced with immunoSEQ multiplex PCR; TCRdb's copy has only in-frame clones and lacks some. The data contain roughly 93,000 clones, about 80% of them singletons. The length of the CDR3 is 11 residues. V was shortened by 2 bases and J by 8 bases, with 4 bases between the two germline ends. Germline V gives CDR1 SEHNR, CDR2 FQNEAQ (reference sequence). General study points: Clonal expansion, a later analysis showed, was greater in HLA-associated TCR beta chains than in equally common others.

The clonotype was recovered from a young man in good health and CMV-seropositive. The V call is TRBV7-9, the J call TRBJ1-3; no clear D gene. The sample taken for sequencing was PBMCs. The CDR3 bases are TGTGCCAGCAGCTTAACAGACACCATATATTTT. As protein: CASSLTDTIYF.